Presented here are 21 T cell receptor beta chains from one specimen sequenced in a study of long-term antiretroviral therapy in people with HIV. Run at survey level, the immunoSEQ assay was version v3.0. Generated by immunoSEQ multiplex PCR, the TCRdb table keeps only in-frame clones and is missing some. Of tens of thousands of clones listed, roughly four fifths are singletons. This material consisted of unsorted PBMCs, taken 0.3 years after starting antiretroviral therapy. The receptor set was obtained from a young man with HIV.

CDR3 DNA: TGTGCCAGCAGGGGCGGAGCGAACACCGGGGAGCTGTTTTTT. Amino acid sequence: CASRGGANTGELFF. The V gene is TRBV2, the J gene TRBJ2-2; D is uncertain. This CDR3 is 14 amino acids long. Germline V gene sequence: CDR1 SNHLY, CDR2 FYNNEI. Trimming stripped 6 bases from V and 0 bases from J, with 8 bases between.

There are a few counts of this clone. The V and J genes are TRBV6-4 and TRBJ1-2; no reliable D call. V gave up 2 bases and J gave up 6 bases, with 10 bases separating them. The CDR3 loop spans 13 amino acids. The V gene's germline CDR1 is MRHNA and CDR2 SNTAGT. The DNA of the CDR3 is TGTGCCAGCAGTGACAGGGATGGGGATGGCTACACCTTC. This sequence encodes CASSDRDGDGYTF.

This clone is deemed medium-sized. Within the sample, other DNA sequences also encode this same CDR3. The V gene is TRBV19, the J gene TRBJ2-7; perhaps TRBD2 as D (6 bases). Germline values: CDR1 LNHDA, CDR2 SQIVND (reference sequence). V lost 3 bases, J lost 5 bases, and 11 bases lay in between. CDR3 length: 13 residues. For the CDR3, the DNA is TGTGCCAGTAGTATCGCGTCGGGGGACGAGCAGTACTTC. This encodes CASSIASGDEQYF.

This chain links TRBV9 with TRBJ1-1; maybe TRBD1 (5 bases). With 0 bases removed from V and 3 bases from J, the gap between germline ends came to 9 bases. CDR3 length: 14 residues. The germline V gene has CDR1 SGDLS and CDR2 YYNGEE. CDR3 region: CASSVGGDDTEAFF. The CDR3 nucleotides read TGTGCCAGCAGCGTAGGTGGGGACGACACTGAAGCTTTCTTT.

This clone was seen just once. The chain couples TRBV28 to TRBJ1-2; 8 nucleotides line up with TRBD1. The V gene end was trimmed by 3 bases and the J gene end by 5 bases; junction bases not matched to a gene: 5. There are 14 residues in the CDR3. Per the germline V gene, CDR1 is MDHEN and CDR2 is SYDVKM. CDR3 DNA: TGTGCCAGCAGTTTCACAGGGGGATGGTATGGCTACACCTTC. Encoded protein: CASSFTGGWYGYTF.

The chain uses TRBV19 and TRBJ2-2; 7 bases line up with TRBD1. The CDR3 extends over 15 amino acids. J lost 6 bases, V lost 9 bases, and 13 bases had no gene match. CDR1 and CDR2 from the germline V gene are LNHDA and SQIVND (reference sequence). CDR3 nucleotide sequence: TGTGCCAGCACGAGACAGGGCCCTGTCTCCGGGGAGCTGTTTTTT. It yields the protein CASTRQGPVSGELFF.

V usage is TRBV5-6 and J usage is TRBJ2-7; no clear D gene. V was trimmed by 10 bases and J by 2 bases, leaving 19 bases between them. Germline V CDR1 and CDR2: SGHDT, YYEEEE. This CDR3 spans 14 amino acids. Here the CDR3 DNA reads TGTGCCTCCAGCTTGTTTGGCATCCCCTACGAGCAGTACTTC. Its protein product is CASSLFGIPYEQYF.

The chain uses TRBV18 and TRBJ1-2, with D uncertain. V was clipped by 2 bases and J by 2 bases, with 3 bases between them. This CDR3 is 12 amino acids long. Germline V gene data show CDR1 as KGHSH and CDR2 as LQKENI. CDR3 coding DNA: TGTGCCAGCTCACCAGAAAACTATGGCTACACCTTC. Its protein is CASSPENYGYTF.

This clone was counted once. DNA of the CDR3: TGTGCCAGCAGCTTCCTCGGGAACACCGGGGAGCTGTTTTTT. This gives the protein CASSFLGNTGELFF. The J gene is TRBJ2-2, the V gene TRBV7-2, with D hard to call. V was pared by 3 bases and J by 1 base, with 6 bases between. The CDR3 totals 14 residues. Germline V gene sequence: CDR1 SGHTA, CDR2 FQGNSA.

By share, this clone counts as medium-sized. The rearrangement joins TRBV21-1 to TRBJ2-2; the tabulated D call, TRBD1, remains unverified against the DNA. TRBV21-1 is recorded as a pseudogene. This CDR3 spans 14 amino acids. DNA of the CDR3: TGTGCCAGCAGCAAAAGGGACAAAACCGGGGAGCTGTTTTTT. It translates to CASSKRDKTGELFF.

This clone was detected once. The chain joins TRBV6-5 to TRBJ1-2; D is uncertain. Per germline, CDR1 MNHEY and CDR2 SVGAGI. This CDR3 comprises 13 residues. V lost 4 bases, J lost 8 bases, and 14 bases lay in between. This CDR3 is CASSSAGTGGYTF. CDR3 bases: TGTGCCAGCAGTTCCGCCGGTACGGGCGGCTACACCTTC.

This sequence joins TRBV5-4 and TRBJ2-3; tentative D call: TRBD2 (6 bases). Between the trimmed V and J ends, which lost 4 bases and 6 bases, there was a span of 15 bases. Per germline, CDR1 SGHNT and CDR2 YYREEE (reference sequence). CDR3 length: 14 residues. CDR3 bases: TGTGCCAGCAGCCCCCGGGACGCGGGGGATACGCAGTATTTT. Protein sequence: CASSPRDAGDTQYF.

The chain uses TRBV30 and TRBJ2-1, with 10 bases matching TRBD2. CDR3 length: 14 amino acids. Germline-derived CDR1 and CDR2 are GTSNPN and SVGIG (reference sequence). The chain's CDR3 is CVLRLAGYYNEQFF. The CDR3 DNA is TGTGTCCTACGACTAGCGGGTTACTACAATGAGCAGTTCTTC. The full variable domain, with the rest looked up from reference TRBV30 and TRBJ2-1, is SQTIHQWPATLVQPVGSPLSLECTVEGTSNPNLYWYRQAAGRGLQLLFYSVGIGQISSEVPQNLSASRPQDRQFILSSKKLLLSDSGFYLCVLRLAGYYNEQFFGPGTRLTVL.

This chain joins TRBV10-3 and TRBJ2-7; 9 bases are a match to TRBD1. The CDR3 is 16 amino acids. Losses at the gene ends were 2 bases for V and 5 bases for J; bases not matched to a gene: 10. The V gene's germline CDR1 is ENHRY and CDR2 SYGVKD. The CDR3 spells CAISEVPGQGVHEQYF. In nucleotides, the CDR3 is TGTGCCATCAGTGAGGTTCCGGGACAGGGCGTCCACGAGCAGTACTTC.

The rearrangement joins TRBV28 to TRBJ2-3; 9 nucleotides match TRBD1. The junction had 4 bases not matched to a gene; V was cut back by 3 bases and J by 6 bases. The length of the CDR3 is 14 residues. Germline V gives CDR1 MDHEN, CDR2 SYDVKM. Written as DNA, the CDR3 is TGTGCCAGCAGTTTCGGACAGGGGATGGATACGCAGTATTTT. Encoded protein: CASSFGQGMDTQYF.

The V and J genes are TRBV27 and TRBJ1-1; 8 bases are a match to TRBD1. The CDR3 is 15 residues long. Germline CDR1 and CDR2: MNHEY and SMNVEV (reference sequence). Trimming removed 8 bases from V and 3 bases from J; junction bases left unmatched: 11. This chain's CDR3 is CASHGQGVTDTEAFF. CDR3 nucleotides: TGTGCCAGCCACGGACAGGGCGTAACGGACACTGAAGCTTTCTTT.

The gene calls are TRBV5-1 and TRBJ2-7; TRBD1 is a possible D gene (6 bases). Trimming cost V 0 bases and J 5 bases, with 12 bases left between them. The germline V gene has CDR1 SGHRS and CDR2 YFSETQ. The CDR3 runs 14 residues. CDR3 residues: CASSLAGTTDEQYF. The CDR3 nucleotides read TGCGCCAGCAGCTTGGCCGGGACAACCGACGAGCAGTACTTC.

The V and J genes are TRBV7-8 and TRBJ1-1, with a weak D call TRBD1 (5 bases). V gave up 5 bases and J gave up 3 bases, with 19 bases separating them. The CDR3 totals 16 residues. Germline CDR1 is SGHVS and CDR2 is FQNEAQ. The CDR3 sequence: CASSQQTGTLYTEAFF. For the CDR3, the DNA is TGTGCCAGCAGCCAACAGACCGGGACCCTTTACACTGAAGCTTTCTTT.

J is TRBJ1-2 and V is TRBV7-2; D is possibly TRBD1 (6 bases). From germline, CDR1 is SGHTA and CDR2 FQGNSA. V was clipped by 6 bases and J by 1 base, with 9 bases between them. CDR3 size: 13 residues. Written as DNA, the CDR3 is TGTGCCAGCAGTGGGGGCCGTAACTATGGCTACACCTTC. This encodes CASSGGRNYGYTF. Supplemented by reference TRBV7-2 and TRBJ1-2, the full variable domain reads GAGVSQSPSNKVTEKGKDVELRCDPISGHTALYWYRQSLGQGLEFLIYFQGNSAPDKSGLPSDRFSAERTGGSVSTLTIQRTQQEDSAVYLCASSGGRNYGYTFGSGTRLTVV.

The chain combines TRBV5-1 with TRBJ1-1; 9 bases agree with TRBD1. The CDR3 covers 16 residues. V shed 4 bases, J shed 0 bases, and the junction held 7 bases outside the gene matches. The germline V gene has CDR1 SGHRS and CDR2 YFSETQ. CDR3 nucleotide sequence: TGCGCCAGCAGCCCGGACAGGGGAGGGCTGAACACTGAAGCTTTCTTT. Translating gives CASSPDRGGLNTEAFF.

The chain couples TRBV13 to TRBJ2-1; D is possibly TRBD2 (6 bases). Germline CDR1 reads PRHDT; CDR2 reads FYEKMQ (reference sequence). This CDR3 contains 15 residues. V was pared by 1 base and J by 3 bases, with 10 bases between. The CDR3: CASSLEGTLYNEQFF. The CDR3 DNA reads as TGTGCCAGCAGCTTAGAGGGGACTCTCTACAATGAGCAGTTCTTC.